This TCR beta chain was observed in a study of T-cell reconstitution after alpha-beta-depleted transplantation in children. Unique molecular identifiers featured in how the TCRbeta library was prepared. MiXCR, applied by TCRdb to the PCR reads, yields one record per CDR3 protein. The sample has under 300,000 distinct CDR3 sequences, more than 7.5% seen once. This clonotype was seen ten or more times. Germline V CDR1 and CDR2: PRHDT, FYEKMQ (reference sequence). There are 12 residues in the CDR3. V shed 5 bases and J 5 bases; nucleotides not matched to a gene: 2. The chain joins TRBV13 to TRBJ2-7; 8 positions match TRBD2. This receptor was taken from a human donor who donated a stem cell graft to a child with SCID. The sample here was PBMCs from the stem cell graft donor, taken from the stem cell graft. The CDR3 here is CASSTGGDEQYF. The CDR3 DNA follows: TGTGCCAGCAGCACCGGGGGGGACGAGCAGTACTTC. The whole variable domain, remainder taken from reference TRBV13 and TRBJ2-7, is AAGVIQSPRHLIKEKRETATLKCYPIPRHDTVYWYQQGPGQDPQFLISFYEKMQSDKGSIPDRFSAQQFSDYHSELNMSSLELGDSALYFCASSTGGDEQYFGPGTRLTVT.